This T cell receptor beta chain was recovered during a study of T cell responses to AZD1222 COVID-19 vaccine. Study-wide findings and caveats: Donor demographics were predominantly white British with a female majority; clonal diversity may be underestimated.

Only in-frame clones appear in the TCRdb table, and some are missing; sequencing was by immunoSEQ multiplex PCR. The repertoire consists of about 150,000 clones, with around nine tenths occurring once and the leading ten covering about 1.6%. Germline lookup yields CDR1 LNHDA and CDR2 SQIVND (reference sequence). This CDR3 region has 16 residues. The ends were cut back, 0 bases at V and 6 bases at J, with 16 bases in the middle. Note on this clone: Its antigen is still unknown.

The source of this sequence is an adult who received the AZD1222 COVID-19 vaccine. This sample comprised peripheral blood, obtained 28 days after the second AZD1222 dose. V and J are TRBV19 and TRBJ2-3; a possible D gene is TRBD2 (6 bases). This CDR3 is CASSIDHGGSADTQYF. The CDR3 DNA is TGTGCCAGTAGTATAGATCATGGAGGGAGTGCGGATACGCAGTATTTT.